The sequence of this TCR beta chain was determined in a study of T cell responses to AZD1222 COVID-19 vaccine. Study-wide findings and caveats: Of the AZD1222 recipients, only 5 to 7 were seropositive at baseline.

TCRdb's copy holds only in-frame clones and misses some; the assay was immunoSEQ multiplex PCR. This table holds 150,000 or so clones, roughly 93% found once. About this clone itself: The antigen is undetermined.

The TCR comes from an adult who received the AZD1222 COVID-19 vaccine. Specimen: peripheral blood, collected 28 days after the second AZD1222 dose.

The CDR3 protein is CASSLQFNEQFF. CDR3 DNA sequence: TGTGCCAGCAGCTTACAGTTTAATGAGCAGTTCTTC. The chain is built from TRBV7-9 and TRBJ2-1; no reliable D call. The ends were cut back, 2 bases at V and 7 bases at J, with 6 bases in the middle. This CDR3 is built from 12 residues. In germline, CDR1 is SEHNR, CDR2 FQNEAQ (reference sequence).